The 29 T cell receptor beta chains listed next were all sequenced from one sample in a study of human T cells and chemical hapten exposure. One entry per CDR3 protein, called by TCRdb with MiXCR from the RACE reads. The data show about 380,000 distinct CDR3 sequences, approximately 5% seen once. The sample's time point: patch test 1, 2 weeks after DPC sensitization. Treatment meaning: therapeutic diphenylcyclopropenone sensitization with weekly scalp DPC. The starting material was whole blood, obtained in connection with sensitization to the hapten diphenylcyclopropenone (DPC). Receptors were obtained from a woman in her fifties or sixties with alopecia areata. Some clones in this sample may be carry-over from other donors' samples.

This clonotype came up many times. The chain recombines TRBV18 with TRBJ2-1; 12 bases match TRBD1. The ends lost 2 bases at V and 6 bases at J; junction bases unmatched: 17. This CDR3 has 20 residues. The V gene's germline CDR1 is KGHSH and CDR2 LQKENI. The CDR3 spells CASSPRQLSGTGGPRNEQFF. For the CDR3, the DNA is TGTGCCAGCTCACCAAGGCAACTGAGCGGGACAGGGGGCCCTCGCAATGAGCAGTTCTTC.

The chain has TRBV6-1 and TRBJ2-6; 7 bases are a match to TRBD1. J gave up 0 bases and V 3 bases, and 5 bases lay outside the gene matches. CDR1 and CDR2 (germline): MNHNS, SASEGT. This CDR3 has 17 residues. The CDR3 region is CASSEDRFSSGANVLTF. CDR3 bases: TGTGCCAGCAGTGAGGACAGGTTTTCCTCTGGGGCCAACGTCCTGACTTTC.

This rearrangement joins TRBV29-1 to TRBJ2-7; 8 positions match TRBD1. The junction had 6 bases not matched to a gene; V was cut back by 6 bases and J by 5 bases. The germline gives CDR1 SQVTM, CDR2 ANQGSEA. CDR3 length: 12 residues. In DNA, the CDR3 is TGCAGCGTAACGGACAGGGCCAACGAGCAGTACTTC. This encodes CSVTDRANEQYF.

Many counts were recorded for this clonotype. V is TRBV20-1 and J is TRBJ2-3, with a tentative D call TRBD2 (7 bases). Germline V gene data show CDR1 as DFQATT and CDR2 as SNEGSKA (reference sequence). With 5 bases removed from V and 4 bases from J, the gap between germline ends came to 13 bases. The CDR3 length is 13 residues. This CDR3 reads CSAPGGAADTQYF. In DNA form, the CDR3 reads TGCAGTGCTCCTGGGGGGGCGGCAGATACGCAGTATTTT.

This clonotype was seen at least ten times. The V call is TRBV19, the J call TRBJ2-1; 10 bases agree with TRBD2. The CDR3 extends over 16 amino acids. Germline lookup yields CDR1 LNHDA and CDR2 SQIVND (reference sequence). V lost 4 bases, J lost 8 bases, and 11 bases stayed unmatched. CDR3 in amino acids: CASSKVAGGLPDEQFF. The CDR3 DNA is TGTGCCAGTAGTAAGGTAGCGGGAGGTCTTCCGGATGAGCAGTTCTTC.

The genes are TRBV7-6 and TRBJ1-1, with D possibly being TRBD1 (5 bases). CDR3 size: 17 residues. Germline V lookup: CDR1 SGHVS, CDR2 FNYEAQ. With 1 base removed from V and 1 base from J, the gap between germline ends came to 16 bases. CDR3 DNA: TGTGCCAGCAGCTTAGAGGGGCCAGGCGGACCGAACACTGAAGCTTTCTTT. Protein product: CASSLEGPGGPNTEAFF. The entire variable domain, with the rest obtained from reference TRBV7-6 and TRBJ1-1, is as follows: GAGVSQSPRYKVTKRGQDVALRCDPISGHVSLYWYRQALGQGPEFLTYFNYEAQQDKSGLPNDRFSAERPEGSISTLTIQRTEQRDSAMYRCASSLEGPGGPNTEAFFGQGTRLTVV.

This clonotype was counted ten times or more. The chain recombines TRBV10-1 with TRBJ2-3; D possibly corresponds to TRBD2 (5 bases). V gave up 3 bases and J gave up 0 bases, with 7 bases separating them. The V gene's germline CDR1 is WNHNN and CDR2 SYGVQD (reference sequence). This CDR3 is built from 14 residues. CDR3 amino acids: CASSDRGSTDTQYF. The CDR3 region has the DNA TGCGCCAGCAGTGACCGGGGTAGCACAGATACGCAGTATTTT.

CDR3 region: CASSQDGTSGGKQFF. CDR3 sequence (DNA): TGTGCCAGCAGCCAAGATGGGACTAGCGGGGGGAAGCAGTTCTTC. The chain employs TRBV3-1 and TRBJ2-1; TRBD2 agrees at 15 bases. The germline CDR1 and CDR2 sequences are LGHDT and YNNKEL (reference sequence). The CDR3 has 15 residues. The J segment lost 11 bases and the V segment lost 0 bases, leaving 2 bases of the junction unmatched.

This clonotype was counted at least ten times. The CDR3 region has the DNA TGTGCCAGCAGCCGGACAGGGGGCGCCGGGCACGAGCAGTACTTC. This codes for CASSRTGGAGHEQYF. The gene calls are TRBV3-1 and TRBJ2-7; 11 positions match TRBD1. The CDR3 covers 15 residues. V shed 4 bases and J 5 bases; nucleotides not matched to a gene: 7. Germline-derived CDR1 and CDR2 are LGHDT and YNNKEL (reference sequence).

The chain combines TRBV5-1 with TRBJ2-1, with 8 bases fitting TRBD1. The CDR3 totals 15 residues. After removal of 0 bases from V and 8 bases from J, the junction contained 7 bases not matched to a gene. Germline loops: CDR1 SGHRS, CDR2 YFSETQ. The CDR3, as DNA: TGCGCCAGCAGCTTGGCCACAGGGGGATACGATGAGCAGTTCTTC. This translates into CASSLATGGYDEQFF.

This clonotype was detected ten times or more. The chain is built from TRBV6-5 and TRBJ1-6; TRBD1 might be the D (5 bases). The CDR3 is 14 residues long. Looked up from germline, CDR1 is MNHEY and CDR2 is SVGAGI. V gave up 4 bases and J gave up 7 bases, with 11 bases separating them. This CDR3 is CASSSQGVNSPLHF. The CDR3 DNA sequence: TGTGCCAGCAGTTCCCAGGGCGTGAATTCACCCCTCCACTTT.

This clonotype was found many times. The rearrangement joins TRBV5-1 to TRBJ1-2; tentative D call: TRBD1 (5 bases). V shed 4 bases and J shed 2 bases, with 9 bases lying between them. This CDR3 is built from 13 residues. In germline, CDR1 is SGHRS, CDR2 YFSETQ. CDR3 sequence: CASSTDINYGYTF. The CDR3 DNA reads TGCGCCAGCAGCACGGACATCAACTATGGCTACACCTTC.

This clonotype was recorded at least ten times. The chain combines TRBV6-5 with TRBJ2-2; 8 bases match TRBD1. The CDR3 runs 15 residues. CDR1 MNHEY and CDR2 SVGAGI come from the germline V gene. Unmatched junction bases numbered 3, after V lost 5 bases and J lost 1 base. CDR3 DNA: TGTGCCAGCAGTGGAGGGACAGGGAACACCGGGGAGCTGTTTTTT. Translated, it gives CASSGGTGNTGELFF.

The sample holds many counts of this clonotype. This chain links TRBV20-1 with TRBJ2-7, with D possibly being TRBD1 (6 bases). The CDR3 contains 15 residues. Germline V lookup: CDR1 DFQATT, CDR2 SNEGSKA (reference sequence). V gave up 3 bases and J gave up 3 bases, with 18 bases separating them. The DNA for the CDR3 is TGCAGTGCTAGGAACCGGGACAACATCCTCTACGAGCAGTACTTC. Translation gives CSARNRDNILYEQYF.

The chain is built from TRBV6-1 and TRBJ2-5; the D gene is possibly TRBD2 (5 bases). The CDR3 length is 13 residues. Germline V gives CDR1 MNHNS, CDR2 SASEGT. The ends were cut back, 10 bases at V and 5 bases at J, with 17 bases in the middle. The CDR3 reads CAIQALRRETQYF. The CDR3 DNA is TGTGCCATTCAGGCCCTCAGGAGGGAGACCCAGTACTTC.

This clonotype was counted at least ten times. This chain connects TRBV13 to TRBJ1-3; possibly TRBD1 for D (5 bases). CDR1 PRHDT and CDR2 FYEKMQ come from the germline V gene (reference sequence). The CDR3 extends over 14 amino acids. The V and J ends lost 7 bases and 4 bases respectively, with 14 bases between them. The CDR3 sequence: CASTHVGDGNTIYF. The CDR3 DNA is TGTGCCAGCACCCATGTGGGGGACGGAAACACCATATATTTT.

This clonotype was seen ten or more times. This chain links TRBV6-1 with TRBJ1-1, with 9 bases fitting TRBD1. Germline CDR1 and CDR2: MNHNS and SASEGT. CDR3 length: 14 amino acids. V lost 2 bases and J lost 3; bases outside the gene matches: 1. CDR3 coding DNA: TGTGCCAGCAGTGAATGGACAGGGGACACTGAAGCTTTCTTT. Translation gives CASSEWTGDTEAFF.

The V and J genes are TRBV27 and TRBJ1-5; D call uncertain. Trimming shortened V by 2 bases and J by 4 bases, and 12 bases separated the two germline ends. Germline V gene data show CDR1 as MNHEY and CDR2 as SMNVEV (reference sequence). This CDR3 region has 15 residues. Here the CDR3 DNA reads TGTGCCAGCAGTTTAAATGGACGGCAGAATCAGCCCCAGCATTTT. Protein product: CASSLNGRQNQPQHF.

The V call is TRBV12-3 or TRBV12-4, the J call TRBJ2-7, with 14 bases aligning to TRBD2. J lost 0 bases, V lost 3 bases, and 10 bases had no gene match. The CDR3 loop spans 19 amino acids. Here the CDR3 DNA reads TGTGCCAGCAGTTTGGCCGTGACTAGCGGGAGGGGCAGCTCCTACGAGCAGTACTTC. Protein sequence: CASSLAVTSGRGSSYEQYF.

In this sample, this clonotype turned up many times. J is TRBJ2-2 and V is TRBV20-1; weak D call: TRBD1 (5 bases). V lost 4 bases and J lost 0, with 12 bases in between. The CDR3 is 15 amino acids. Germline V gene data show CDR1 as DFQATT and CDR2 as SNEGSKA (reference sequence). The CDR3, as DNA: TGCAGTGCTACCCCGACAGAATCGAACACCGGGGAGCTGTTTTTT. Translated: CSATPTESNTGELFF.

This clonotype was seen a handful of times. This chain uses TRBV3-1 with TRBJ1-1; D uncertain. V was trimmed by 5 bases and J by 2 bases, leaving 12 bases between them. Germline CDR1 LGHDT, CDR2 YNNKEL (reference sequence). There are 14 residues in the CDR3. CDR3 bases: TGTGCCAGCAGCGATCGAGGAACAAACACTGAAGCTTTCTTT. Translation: CASSDRGTNTEAFF.

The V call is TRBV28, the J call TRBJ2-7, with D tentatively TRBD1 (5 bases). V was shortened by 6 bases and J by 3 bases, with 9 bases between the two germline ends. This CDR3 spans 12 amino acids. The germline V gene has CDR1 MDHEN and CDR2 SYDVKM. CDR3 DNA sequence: TGTGCCAGCAGACCAGGGAACTACGAGCAGTACTTC. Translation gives CASRPGNYEQYF.

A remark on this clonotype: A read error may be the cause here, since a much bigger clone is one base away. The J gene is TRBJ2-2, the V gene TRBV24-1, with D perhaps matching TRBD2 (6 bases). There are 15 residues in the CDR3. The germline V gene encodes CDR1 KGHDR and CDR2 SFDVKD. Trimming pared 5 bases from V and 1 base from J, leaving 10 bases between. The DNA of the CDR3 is TGTGCCACCAGTGTTACTAGCTGGAACACCGGGGAGCTGTTTTTT. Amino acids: CATSVTSWNTGELFF.

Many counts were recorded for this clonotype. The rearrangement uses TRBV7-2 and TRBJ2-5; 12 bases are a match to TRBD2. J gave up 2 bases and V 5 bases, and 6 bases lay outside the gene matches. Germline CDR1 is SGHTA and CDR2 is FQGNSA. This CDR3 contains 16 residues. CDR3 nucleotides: TGTGCCAGCAGCCCCGCCGGACTAGCGGGGCAAGAGACCCAGTACTTC. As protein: CASSPAGLAGQETQYF.

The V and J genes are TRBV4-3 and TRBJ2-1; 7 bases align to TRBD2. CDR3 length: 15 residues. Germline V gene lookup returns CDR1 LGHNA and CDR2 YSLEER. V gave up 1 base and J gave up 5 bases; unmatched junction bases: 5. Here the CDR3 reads CASSQVERGHNEQFF. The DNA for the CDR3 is TGCGCCAGCAGCCAAGTCGAGCGGGGTCACAATGAGCAGTTCTTC.

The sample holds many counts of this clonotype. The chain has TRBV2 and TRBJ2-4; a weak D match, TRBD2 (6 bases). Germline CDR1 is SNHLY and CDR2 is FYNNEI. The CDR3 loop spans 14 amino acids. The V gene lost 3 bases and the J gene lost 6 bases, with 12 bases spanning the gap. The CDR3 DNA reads TGTGCCAGCAGTGAGAGGGGAGGCCCAAACATTCAGTACTTC. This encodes CASSERGGPNIQYF.

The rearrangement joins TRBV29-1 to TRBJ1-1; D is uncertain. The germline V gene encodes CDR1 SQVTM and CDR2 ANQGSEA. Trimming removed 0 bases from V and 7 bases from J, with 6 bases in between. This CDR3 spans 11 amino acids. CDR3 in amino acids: CSVEDGGEAFF. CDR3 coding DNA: TGCAGCGTTGAAGATGGAGGTGAAGCTTTCTTT.

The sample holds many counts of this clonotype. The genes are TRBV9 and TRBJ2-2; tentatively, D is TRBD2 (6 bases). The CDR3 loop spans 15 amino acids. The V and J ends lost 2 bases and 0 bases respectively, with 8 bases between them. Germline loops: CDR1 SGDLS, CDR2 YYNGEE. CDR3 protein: CASSVGGANTGELFF. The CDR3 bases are TGTGCCAGCAGCGTTGGAGGGGCGAACACCGGGGAGCTGTTTTTT.

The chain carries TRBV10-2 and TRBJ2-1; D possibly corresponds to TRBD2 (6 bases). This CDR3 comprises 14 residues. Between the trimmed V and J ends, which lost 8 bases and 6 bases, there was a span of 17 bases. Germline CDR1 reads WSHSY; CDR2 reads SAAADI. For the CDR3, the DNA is TGCGCCAGCGTCCGGGACTCCTCTCTCAATGAGCAGTTCTTC. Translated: CASVRDSSLNEQFF.